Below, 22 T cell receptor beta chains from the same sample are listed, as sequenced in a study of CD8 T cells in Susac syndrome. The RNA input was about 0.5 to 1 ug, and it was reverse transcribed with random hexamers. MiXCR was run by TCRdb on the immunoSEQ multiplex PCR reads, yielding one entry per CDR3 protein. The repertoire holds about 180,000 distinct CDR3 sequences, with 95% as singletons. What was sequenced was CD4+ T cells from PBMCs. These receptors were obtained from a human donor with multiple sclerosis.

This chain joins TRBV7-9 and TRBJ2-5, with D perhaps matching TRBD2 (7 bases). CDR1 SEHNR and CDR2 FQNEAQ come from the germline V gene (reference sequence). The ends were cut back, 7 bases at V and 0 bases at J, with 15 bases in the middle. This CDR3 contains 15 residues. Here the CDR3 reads CASTGGRLYQETQYF. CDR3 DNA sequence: TGTGCCAGCACCGGGGGGCGTTTGTACCAAGAGACCCAGTACTTC.

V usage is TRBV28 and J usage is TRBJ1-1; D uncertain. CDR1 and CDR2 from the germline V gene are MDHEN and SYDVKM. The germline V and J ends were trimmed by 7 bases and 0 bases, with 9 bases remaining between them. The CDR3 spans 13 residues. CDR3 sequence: CASTNHMNTEAFF. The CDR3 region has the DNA TGTGCCAGCACCAATCACATGAACACTGAAGCTTTCTTT.

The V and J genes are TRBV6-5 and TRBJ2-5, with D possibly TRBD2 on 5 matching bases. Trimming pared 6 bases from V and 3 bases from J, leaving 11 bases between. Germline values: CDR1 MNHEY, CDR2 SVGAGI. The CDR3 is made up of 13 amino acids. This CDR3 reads CASSFRGEETQYF. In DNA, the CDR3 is TGTGCCAGCAGCTTCCGGGGTGAAGAGACCCAGTACTTC.

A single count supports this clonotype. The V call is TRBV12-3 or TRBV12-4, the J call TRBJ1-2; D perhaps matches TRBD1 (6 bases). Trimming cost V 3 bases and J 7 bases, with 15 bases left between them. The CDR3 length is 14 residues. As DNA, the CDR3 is TGTGCCAGCAGTTTGGGGGGCAGGAGTGGTGGCTACACCTTC. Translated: CASSLGGRSGGYTF.

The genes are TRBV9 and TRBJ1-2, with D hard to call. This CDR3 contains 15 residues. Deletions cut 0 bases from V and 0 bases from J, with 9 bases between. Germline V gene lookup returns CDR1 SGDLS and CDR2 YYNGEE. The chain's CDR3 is CASSVEAWPNYGYTF. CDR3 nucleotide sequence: TGTGCCAGCAGCGTAGAGGCTTGGCCTAACTATGGCTACACCTTC.

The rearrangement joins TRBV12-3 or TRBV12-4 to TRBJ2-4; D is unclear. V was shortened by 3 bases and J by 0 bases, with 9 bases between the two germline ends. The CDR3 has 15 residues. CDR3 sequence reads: CASSFGVLAKNIQYF. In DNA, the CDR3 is TGTGCCAGCAGTTTTGGAGTTCTAGCCAAAAACATTCAGTACTTC.

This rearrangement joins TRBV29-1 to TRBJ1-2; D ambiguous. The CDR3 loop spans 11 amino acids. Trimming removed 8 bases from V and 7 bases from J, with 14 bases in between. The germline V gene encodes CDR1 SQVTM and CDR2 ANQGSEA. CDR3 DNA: TGCAGCTCCTTGGGAAGAAGTGGCTACACCTTC. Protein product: CSSLGRSGYTF.

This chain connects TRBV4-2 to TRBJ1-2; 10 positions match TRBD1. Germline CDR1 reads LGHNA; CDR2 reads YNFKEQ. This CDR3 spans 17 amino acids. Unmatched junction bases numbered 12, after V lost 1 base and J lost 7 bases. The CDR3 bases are TGTGCCAGCAGCCAAGGATTCGGGAGACAGGGGGCTCTTGGCTACACCTTC. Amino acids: CASSQGFGRQGALGYTF.

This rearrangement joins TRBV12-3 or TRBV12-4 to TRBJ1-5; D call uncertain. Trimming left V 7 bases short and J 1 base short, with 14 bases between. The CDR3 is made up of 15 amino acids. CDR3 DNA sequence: TGTGCCAGCACCCTATCCCAGGAGAGCAATCAGCCCCAGCATTTT. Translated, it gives CASTLSQESNQPQHF.

DNA for the CDR3: TGTGCCACCAGTTGGTCAGGGAAAGACTACAATGAGCAGTTCTTC. Translation: CATSWSGKDYNEQFF. The gene calls are TRBV24-1 and TRBJ2-1; weak D call: TRBD1 (5 bases). V was trimmed by 6 bases and J by 3 bases, leaving 14 bases between them. The CDR3 extends over 15 amino acids. Germline CDR1 reads KGHDR; CDR2 reads SFDVKD.

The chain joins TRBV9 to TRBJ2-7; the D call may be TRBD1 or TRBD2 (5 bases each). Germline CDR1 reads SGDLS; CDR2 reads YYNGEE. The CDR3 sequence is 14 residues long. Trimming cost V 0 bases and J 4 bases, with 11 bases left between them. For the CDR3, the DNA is TGTGCCAGCAGCGTAGGAGGGACCGCGTACGAGCAGTACTTC. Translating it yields CASSVGGTAYEQYF. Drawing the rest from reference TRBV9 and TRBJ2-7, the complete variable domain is DSGVTQTPKHLITATGQRVTLRCSPRSGDLSVYWYQQSLDQGLQFLIQYYNGEERAKGNILERFSAQQFPDLHSELNLSSLELGDSALYFCASSVGGTAYEQYFGPGTRLTVT.

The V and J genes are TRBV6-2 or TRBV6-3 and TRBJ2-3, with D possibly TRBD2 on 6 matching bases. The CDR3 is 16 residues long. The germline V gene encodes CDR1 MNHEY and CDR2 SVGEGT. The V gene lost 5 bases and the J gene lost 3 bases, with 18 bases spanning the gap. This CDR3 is CASSDTGTRNTDTQYF. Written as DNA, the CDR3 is TGTGCCAGCAGTGATACCGGGACTCGGAATACAGATACGCAGTATTTT.

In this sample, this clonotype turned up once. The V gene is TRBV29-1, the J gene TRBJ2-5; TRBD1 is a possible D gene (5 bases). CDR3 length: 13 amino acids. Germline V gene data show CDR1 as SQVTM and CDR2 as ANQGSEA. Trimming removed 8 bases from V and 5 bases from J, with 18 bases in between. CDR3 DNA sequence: TGCAGCTCCCACCCAGGGCCCGGGGAGACCCAGTACTTC. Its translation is CSSHPGPGETQYF. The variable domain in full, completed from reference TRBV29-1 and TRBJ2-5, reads SAVISQKPSRDICQRGTSLTIQCQVDSQVTMMFWYRQQPGQSLTLIATANQGSEATYESGFVIDKFPISRPNLTFSTLTVSNMSPEDSSIYLCSSHPGPGETQYFGPGTRLLVL.

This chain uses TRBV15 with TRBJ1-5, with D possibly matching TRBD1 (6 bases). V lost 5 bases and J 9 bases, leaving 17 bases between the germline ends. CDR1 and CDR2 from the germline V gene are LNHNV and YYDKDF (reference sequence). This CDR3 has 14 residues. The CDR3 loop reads CATSAGGADRPQHF. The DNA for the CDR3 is TGTGCCACCAGCGCGGGGGGGGCGGATCGGCCCCAGCATTTT.

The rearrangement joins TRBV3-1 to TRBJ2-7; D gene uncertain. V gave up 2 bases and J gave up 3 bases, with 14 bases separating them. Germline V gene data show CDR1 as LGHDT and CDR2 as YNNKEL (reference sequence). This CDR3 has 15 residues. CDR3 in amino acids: CASSQLERSNYEQYF. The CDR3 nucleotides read TGTGCCAGCAGCCAACTGGAGAGATCGAACTACGAGCAGTACTTC.

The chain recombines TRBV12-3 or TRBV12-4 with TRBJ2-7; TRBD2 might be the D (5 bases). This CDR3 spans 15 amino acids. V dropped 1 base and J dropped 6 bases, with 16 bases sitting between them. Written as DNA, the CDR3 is TGTGCCAGCAGTTTAGATGGTCGGAGGAGCGGCGAGCAGTACTTC. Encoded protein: CASSLDGRRSGEQYF.

CDR3 bases: TGTGCCTGGACTCGGTCCGGGGAGCTGTTTTTT. It codes for CAWTRSGELFF. The J gene is TRBJ2-2, the V gene TRBV30; D is undetermined. The CDR3 has 11 amino acids. V dropped 4 bases and J dropped 6 bases, with 6 bases sitting between them. From germline, CDR1 is GTSNPN and CDR2 SVGIG (reference sequence).

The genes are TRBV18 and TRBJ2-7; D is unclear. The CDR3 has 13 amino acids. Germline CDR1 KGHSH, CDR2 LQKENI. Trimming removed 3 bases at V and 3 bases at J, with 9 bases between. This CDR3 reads CASSPAKGYEQYF. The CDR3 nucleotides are TGTGCCAGCTCACCCGCGAAGGGCTACGAGCAGTACTTC.

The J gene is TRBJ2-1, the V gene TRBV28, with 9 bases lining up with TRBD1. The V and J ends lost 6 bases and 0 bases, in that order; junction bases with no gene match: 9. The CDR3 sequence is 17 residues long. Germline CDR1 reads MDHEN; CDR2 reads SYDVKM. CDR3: CASRSLGQGSSYNEQFF. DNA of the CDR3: TGTGCCAGCAGATCGCTCGGACAGGGGAGCTCCTACAATGAGCAGTTCTTC.

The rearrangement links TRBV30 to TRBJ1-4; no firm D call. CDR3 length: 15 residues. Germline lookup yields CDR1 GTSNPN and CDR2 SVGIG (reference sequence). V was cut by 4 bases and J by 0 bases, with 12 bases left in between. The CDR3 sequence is CAWTYRHATNEKLFF. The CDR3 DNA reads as TGTGCCTGGACGTATCGGCATGCAACTAATGAAAAACTGTTTTTT.

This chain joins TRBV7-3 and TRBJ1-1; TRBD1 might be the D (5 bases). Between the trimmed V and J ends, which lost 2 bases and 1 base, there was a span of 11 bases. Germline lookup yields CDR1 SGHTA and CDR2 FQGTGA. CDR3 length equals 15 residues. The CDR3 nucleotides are TGTGCCAGCAGCTTAGGGACGGCAGAGAACACTGAAGCTTTCTTT. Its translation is CASSLGTAENTEAFF.

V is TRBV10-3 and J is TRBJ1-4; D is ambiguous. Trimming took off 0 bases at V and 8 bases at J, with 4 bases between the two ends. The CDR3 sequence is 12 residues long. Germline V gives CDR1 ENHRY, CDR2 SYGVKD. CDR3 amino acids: CAISESREKLFF. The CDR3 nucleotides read TGTGCCATCAGTGAGTCGCGGGAAAAACTGTTTTTT.